This T cell receptor (beta chain) is drawn from a study of blood T cell repertoires in COVID-19. Study-level information: Sites in the United States, Italy and Spain provided acute and convalescent COVID-19 samples. T cells, B-cell-depleted T cells, or PBMCs supplied cDNA or gDNA.

This clone has only a few counts. How the authors handled the data: Reference gene primer amplification gave estimated nucleated cell counts. The repertoire was sequenced with immunoSEQ multiplex PCR; TCRdb's copy has only in-frame clones and lacks some. The V and J calls and the clone size are those of that table, but D and trimming were determined from the DNA. The sample includes 65,000 to 85,000 clones, 80% to 90% of them seen just once. The V gene end was trimmed by 4 bases and the J gene end by 0 bases; junction bases not matched to a gene: 3. Germline V CDR1 and CDR2: KGHSH, LQKENI. The CDR3 sequence is 15 residues long.

This receptor was obtained from a man aged 45 to 65 with acute or convalescent COVID-19. Material for sequencing was peripheral blood. This chain links TRBV18 with TRBJ1-1; 9 nucleotides match TRBD1. The CDR3 loop is CASSQGTGLNTEAFF. The CDR3 coding sequence is TGTGCCAGCTCACAGGGGACAGGGCTGAACACTGAAGCTTTCTTT.